A single sample is the source of the 25 T cell receptor beta chains below, sequenced in a study of blood T cell repertoires in COVID-19. TCRdb's table, derived via immunoSEQ multiplex PCR, lists solely in-frame clones and lacks some. The sample has 39,000 or so clones; 81% are singletons. Source material: peripheral blood. The receptors shown here come from a man aged 40-49 years with active or convalescent COVID-19.

The J gene is TRBJ2-1, the V gene TRBV10-3; 8 bases match TRBD2. The CDR3 consists of 14 residues. Per the germline V gene, CDR1 is ENHRY and CDR2 is SYGVKD. J was trimmed by 2 bases and V by 7 bases; bases with no gene match: 4. The chain's CDR3 is CAIKASGPYNEQFF. CDR3 in DNA: TGTGCCATCAAGGCTAGCGGGCCCTACAATGAGCAGTTCTTC.

This rearrangement joins TRBV3-1 (or the pseudogene TRBV3-2) to TRBJ2-3; 7 bases match TRBD2. Germline V lookup: CDR1 LGHDT, CDR2 YNNKEL (reference sequence). The V gene end was trimmed by 5 bases and the J gene end by 8 bases; junction bases not matched to a gene: 16. There are 16 residues in the CDR3. In DNA form, the CDR3 reads TGTGCCAGCAGCGCCCCTGGGGAGGGGATTAAAGGTACGCAGTATTTT. This translates into CASSAPGEGIKGTQYF.

This clone was seen a single time. CDR3 sequence reads: CASSPSIGNQPQHF. Written as DNA, the CDR3 is TGTGCCAGCTCACCAAGCATCGGCAATCAGCCCCAGCATTTT. The rearrangement links TRBV18 to TRBJ1-5; D is undetermined. Trimming stripped 2 bases from V and 2 bases from J, with 7 bases between. Germline lookup yields CDR1 KGHSH and CDR2 LQKENI. This CDR3 spans 14 amino acids. Full variable domain (outside the CDR3, taken from reference TRBV18 and TRBJ1-5): NAGVMQNPRHLVRRRGQEARLRCSPMKGHSHVYWYRQLPEEGLKFMVYLQKENIIDESGMPKERFSAEFPKEGPSILRIQQVVRGDSAAYFCASSPSIGNQPQHFGDGTRLSIL.

This clone was seen only a few times. J is TRBJ1-6 and V is TRBV28; weak D call: TRBD1 (6 bases). This CDR3 comprises 13 residues. V lost 11 bases to trimming and J lost 5 bases, with 13 bases between them. The V gene's germline CDR1 is MDHEN and CDR2 SYDVKM. The CDR3: CASKRTDNSPLHF. As DNA, the CDR3 is TGTGCCTCGAAAAGGACAGATAATTCACCCCTCCACTTT.

The chain links TRBV7-2 to TRBJ2-7; D gene unclear. Germline V lookup: CDR1 SGHTA, CDR2 FQGNSA. CDR3 length: 11 residues. V gave up 1 base and J gave up 6 bases, with 4 bases separating them. The CDR3 DNA is TGTGCCAGCAGCTTAGTAATCGAGCAGTACTTC. Translating gives CASSLVIEQYF.

V is TRBV19 and J is TRBJ1-1, with TRBD1 matching 8 bases. The CDR3 runs 15 residues. V trimming: 10 bases; J trimming: 3 bases; junction bases outside the gene matches: 13. CDR1 and CDR2 from the germline V gene are LNHDA and SQIVND (reference sequence). CDR3 sequence reads: CATQRQGRFDTEAFF. CDR3 coding DNA: TGTGCCACACAAAGACAGGGGAGGTTTGACACTGAAGCTTTCTTT.

DNA for the CDR3: TGTGCCAGCAGCTCGAGGACAGGGGGGAGCTATGGCTACACCTTC. This gives the protein CASSSRTGGSYGYTF. V is TRBV5-6 and J is TRBJ1-2; 10 bases map to TRBD1. Losses at the gene ends were 3 bases for V and 4 bases for J; bases not matched to a gene: 6. CDR3 size: 15 residues. CDR1 and CDR2 from the germline V gene are SGHDT and YYEEEE.

The genes are TRBV2 and TRBJ1-2, with 12 nucleotides matching TRBD1. The CDR3 is 13 residues long. The V gene's germline CDR1 is SNHLY and CDR2 FYNNEI. J gave up 8 bases and V 7 bases, and 5 bases lay outside the gene matches. The CDR3 region is CASILGTGGGYTF. The CDR3, as DNA: TGTGCCAGCATTCTGGGGACAGGGGGCGGCTACACCTTC.

This chain connects TRBV11-2 to TRBJ1-2; possible D gene TRBD1, 5 bases. Trimming removed 7 bases at V and 0 bases at J, with 9 bases between. Per the germline V gene, CDR1 is SGHAT and CDR2 is FQNNGV. CDR3 size: 13 residues. The CDR3: CASNPGTNYGYTF. Here the CDR3 DNA reads TGTGCCAGCAACCCAGGGACTAACTATGGCTACACCTTC. The entire variable domain, with the rest obtained from reference TRBV11-2 and TRBJ1-2, is as follows: EAGVAQSPRYKIIEKRQSVAFWCNPISGHATLYWYQQILGQGPKLLIQFQNNGVVDDSQLPKDRFSAERLKGVDSTLKIQPAKLEDSAVYLCASNPGTNYGYTFGSGTRLTVV.

This rearrangement joins TRBV28 to TRBJ2-7; TRBD1 matches at 8 bases. Trimming cost V 10 bases and J 2 bases; bases outside gene matches: 16. Germline V gene sequence: CDR1 MDHEN, CDR2 SYDVKM. The CDR3 consists of 16 residues. This chain's CDR3 is CATQAPGQVGAYEQYF. The CDR3, as DNA: TGTGCCACCCAAGCCCCGGGACAGGTGGGGGCCTACGAGCAGTACTTC.

Many counts were recorded for this clone. The chain combines TRBV6-5 with TRBJ1-1, with D possibly TRBD1 on 6 matching bases. Deletions cut 5 bases from V and 0 bases from J, with 13 bases between. Germline lookup yields CDR1 MNHEY and CDR2 SVGAGI. The CDR3 runs to 15 residues. DNA of the CDR3: TGTGCCAGCAGTCTAACCGGGACATTGAACACTGAAGCTTTCTTT. It yields the protein CASSLTGTLNTEAFF.

In DNA form, the CDR3 reads TGTGCCAGCACCCCGGGGTCCTCTCCCGGGGAGCTGTTTTTT. This translates into CASTPGSSPGELFF. The chain has TRBV27 and TRBJ2-2; maybe TRBD2 (5 bases). Per the germline V gene, CDR1 is MNHEY and CDR2 is SMNVEV (reference sequence). V gave up 7 bases and J gave up 6 bases, with 15 bases separating them. The CDR3 consists of 14 residues.

V usage is TRBV9 and J usage is TRBJ1-1, with D hard to call. This CDR3 has 13 residues. Germline V CDR1 and CDR2: SGDLS, YYNGEE. V was shortened by 0 bases and J by 12 bases, with 15 bases between the two germline ends. CDR3 region: CASSVEEGYETFF. CDR3 nucleotides: TGTGCCAGCAGCGTAGAGGAGGGTTACGAAACTTTCTTT.

V usage is TRBV9 and J usage is TRBJ2-3, with a tentative D call TRBD2 (5 bases). The CDR3 totals 19 residues. V dropped 2 bases and J dropped 5 bases, with 27 bases sitting between them. The germline CDR1 and CDR2 sequences are SGDLS and YYNGEE. The CDR3 here is CASSVQRGDLRVWEDTQYF. CDR3 coding DNA: TGTGCCAGCAGCGTTCAGAGAGGTGACCTGAGGGTATGGGAAGATACGCAGTATTTT. The full variable domain, completed using reference TRBV9 and TRBJ2-3, is DSGVTQTPKHLITATGQRVTLRCSPRSGDLSVYWYQQSLDQGLQFLIQYYNGEERAKGNILERFSAQQFPDLHSELNLSSLELGDSALYFCASSVQRGDLRVWEDTQYFGPGTRLTVL.

The chain joins TRBV12-3 or TRBV12-4 to TRBJ2-2; D unclear. V lost 10 bases and J 7 bases, leaving 13 bases between the germline ends. This CDR3 region has 12 residues. CDR3 nucleotide sequence: TGTGCCATCAAACAATACATCGGGGAGCTGTTTTTT. It codes for CAIKQYIGELFF.

The J gene is TRBJ2-2, the V gene TRBV27; 11 bases agree with TRBD2. This CDR3 is 20 amino acids long. J gave up 4 bases and V 8 bases, and 21 bases lay outside the gene matches. CDR1 MNHEY and CDR2 SMNVEV come from the germline V gene (reference sequence). The CDR3 nucleotides are TGTGCCAGCCCGAGCTCTCGACTAGCGGGGCAGGAGGGTGCCACCGGGGAGCTGTTTTTT. This gives the protein CASPSSRLAGQEGATGELFF.

J is TRBJ1-2 and V is TRBV5-1; no reliable D call. The V and J ends lost 1 base and 1 base respectively, with 8 bases between them. The CDR3 runs to 14 residues. The germline CDR1 and CDR2 sequences are SGHRS and YFSETQ. The DNA of the CDR3 is TGCGCCAGCAGCTTGCAGGAAATTAACTATGGCTACACCTTC. It specifies CASSLQEINYGYTF.

This chain uses TRBV10-3 with TRBJ2-1; D might be TRBD2 (5 bases). This CDR3 is built from 12 residues. V lost 6 bases and J 6 bases, leaving 9 bases between the germline ends. CDR1 ENHRY and CDR2 SYGVKD come from the germline V gene. Written as DNA, the CDR3 is TGTGCCATCAGCTGGAGCGGCAATGAGCAGTTCTTC. Translated: CAISWSGNEQFF.

The rearrangement links TRBV11-2 to TRBJ2-5; tentative D call: TRBD2 (5 bases). This CDR3 region has 13 residues. In germline, CDR1 is SGHAT, CDR2 FQNNGV. Deletions cut 4 bases from V and 2 bases from J, with 8 bases between. The CDR3 here is CASSSGFQETQYF. As DNA, the CDR3 is TGTGCCAGCAGCTCGGGATTTCAAGAGACCCAGTACTTC. The whole variable domain, remainder taken from reference TRBV11-2 and TRBJ2-5, is EAGVAQSPRYKIIEKRQSVAFWCNPISGHATLYWYQQILGQGPKLLIQFQNNGVVDDSQLPKDRFSAERLKGVDSTLKIQPAKLEDSAVYLCASSSGFQETQYFGPGTRLLVL.

This chain connects TRBV5-1 to TRBJ2-1, with TRBD2 matching 11 bases. Losses at the gene ends were 1 base for V and 4 bases for J; bases not matched to a gene: 7. This CDR3 spans 17 amino acids. Per germline, CDR1 SGHRS and CDR2 YFSETQ. CDR3 sequence: CASSLRSGRAGYNEQFF. In DNA form, the CDR3 reads TGCGCCAGCAGCTTGCGTAGCGGGAGGGCGGGTTACAATGAGCAGTTCTTC.

In its sample, this clone was seen a few times. The rearrangement uses TRBV24-1 and TRBJ2-1, with 8 bases aligning to TRBD2. CDR1 KGHDR and CDR2 SFDVKD come from the germline V gene. Germline trimming cut 5 bases from V and 4 bases from J; bases unmatched to any gene: 9. This CDR3 comprises 16 residues. In DNA, the CDR3 is TGTGCCACCAGTGGGACTTTAGCGGGGAGATACAATGAGCAGTTCTTC. It translates to CATSGTLAGRYNEQFF.

The chain uses TRBV18 and TRBJ1-3, with TRBD1 as a possible D gene (5 bases). V was clipped by 0 bases and J by 0 bases, with 12 bases between them. The germline V gene encodes CDR1 KGHSH and CDR2 LQKENI. CDR3 length equals 17 residues. Here the CDR3 reads CASSPPGTGASGNTIYF. CDR3 DNA: TGTGCCAGCTCACCACCCGGGACGGGAGCCTCTGGAAACACCATATATTTT.

V is TRBV6-2 or TRBV6-3 and J is TRBJ2-4; 7 bases line up with TRBD2. CDR3 length equals 14 residues. From germline, CDR1 is MNHEY and CDR2 SVGEGT. The J segment lost 7 bases and the V segment lost 2 bases, leaving 5 bases of the junction unmatched. This chain's CDR3 is CASSYGQGGNIQYF. The CDR3 DNA reads as TGTGCCAGCAGTTACGGGCAGGGAGGGAACATTCAGTACTTC.

This chain uses TRBV19 with TRBJ2-1; unclear D gene. This CDR3 spans 11 amino acids. Trimming took off 7 bases at V and 10 bases at J, with 11 bases between the two ends. Germline V gene sequence: CDR1 LNHDA, CDR2 SQIVND (reference sequence). The chain's CDR3 is CASIGSGEQFF. The DNA for the CDR3 is TGTGCCAGTATCGGGTCCGGGGAGCAGTTCTTC.

This clone was seen only a few times. The V and J genes are TRBV2 and TRBJ1-1, with D hard to call. Looked up from germline, CDR1 is SNHLY and CDR2 is FYNNEI. The CDR3 is 14 amino acids. V lost 0 bases, J lost 5 bases, and 10 bases lay in between. The chain's CDR3 is CASSEAAGETEAFF. Here the CDR3 DNA reads TGTGCCAGCAGTGAAGCGGCCGGGGAGACTGAAGCTTTCTTT.